Listed below are T cell receptor beta chains from one sample, sequenced in a study of blood T cell repertoires in COVID-19. Measured with immunoSEQ multiplex PCR; TCRdb has only the in-frame clones, and not every one. The repertoire holds under 250,000 clones, with roughly 80% as singletons. The sequenced material came from peripheral blood. All receptors come from a man in his forties or fifties with active or convalescent COVID-19. CDR3s include the opening cysteine and the closing phenylalanine or tryptophan. A D gene is named only where the DNA matches it firmly. The listing skips clone size in some rows; elsewhere it reads once, few, many or a size class.

v_call	d_call	clone_size	j_call	cdr3_nt	cdr3_aa
TRBV6-5	TRBD1	.	TRBJ1-6	TGTGCCAGCAGACGCGACAGGGGGGAAAATTCACCCCTCCACTTT	CASRRDRGENSPLHF
TRBV7-9	.	.	TRBJ2-7	TGTGCCAGCAGCTTCCGGACAGTCAGCGAGCAGTACTTC	CASSFRTVSEQYF
TRBV19	.	.	TRBJ1-1	TGTGCCAGTAGTCGACAGAACACTGAAGCTTTCTTT	CASSRQNTEAFF
TRBV15	.	.	TRBJ1-1	TGTGCCACCAGCAGAGATTTGGGGGGGGCGAACACTGAAGCTTTCTTT	CATSRDLGGANTEAFF
TRBV3-1/TRBV3-2	.	.	TRBJ2-5	TGTGCCAGCAGCCAAGATCGGGGGGCCGACGGAGAGACCCAGTACTTC	CASSQDRGADGETQYF
TRBV9	TRBD1	.	TRBJ1-5	TGTGCCAGCAGCCCCGGGGGTGGGACAGGGGGAGACCAGCCCCAGCATTTT	CASSPGGGTGGDQPQHF
TRBV9	.	.	TRBJ1-4	TGTGCCAGCAGCGTGGGGCAGGGTGGTGAAAAACTGTTTTTT	CASSVGQGGEKLFF
TRBV3-1/TRBV3-2	TRBD1	.	TRBJ2-5	TGTGCCAGCAGCAAAATGCGAGGACAGGGGGAGACCCAGTACTTC	CASSKMRGQGETQYF
TRBV9	.	.	TRBJ2-2	TGTGCCAGCAGCGTAGGAGGTTCCGGGGAGCTGTTTTTT	CASSVGGSGELFF
TRBV15	TRBD1	.	TRBJ1-1	TGTGCCACCAGCAGAGAGGCCCAGGGGGGAACTGAAGCTTTCTTT	CATSREAQGGTEAFF
TRBV3-1/TRBV3-2	TRBD1	.	TRBJ2-1	TGTGCCAGCAGCCAAGAGCTCGCTGGGACAGGTATGAAGGAGCAGTTCTTC	CASSQELAGTGMKEQFF
TRBV7-6	TRBD2	.	TRBJ2-3	TGTGCCAGCAGCTTGGGGACTAGCGGGGGAGATACGCAGTATTTT	CASSLGTSGGDTQYF
TRBV29-1	.	.	TRBJ2-1	TGCAGCGTTGAAGCTCTTTTCTCCGGGGAGCAGTTCTTC	CSVEALFSGEQFF
TRBV5-8	TRBD2	.	TRBJ2-5	TGTGCCAGCAGCTTTCACTTGTCGGGGGGACACCAAGAGACCCAGTACTTC	CASSFHLSGGHQETQYF
TRBV5-4	TRBD2	.	TRBJ2-3	TGTGCCAGCAGCTCTAGCGGGGGGGCCTTCACAGATACGCAGTATTTT	CASSSSGGAFTDTQYF
TRBV7-8	TRBD1	.	TRBJ2-5	TGTGCCAGCAGCTTTCGACAGGGGGGGGAGACCCAGTACTTC	CASSFRQGGETQYF
TRBV27	TRBD2	.	TRBJ2-5	TGTGCCAGCAGTTTATCGACTAGCAGAGAGACCCAGTACTTC	CASSLSTSRETQYF
TRBV19	TRBD1	.	TRBJ1-2	TGTGCCAGTAGTACCGCACAGGGGAGCGGCTACACCTTC	CASSTAQGSGYTF
TRBV4-3	TRBD2	once	TRBJ2-3	TGCGCCAGCAGCCAAGGGGGCTGGGACTATGACACAGATACGCAGTATTTT	CASSQGGWDYDTDTQYF
TRBV9	TRBD1	.	TRBJ2-7	TGTGCCAGCAGCGTAGTTGGGACAGGGGCGAACGAGCAGTACTTC	CASSVVGTGANEQYF
TRBV3-1/TRBV3-2	.	.	TRBJ1-2	TGTGCCAGCAGCCAGGGACACTCCTATGGCTACACCTTC	CASSQGHSYGYTF
TRBV27	TRBD2	.	TRBJ2-1	TGTGCCAGCAGTTTAAACGGGGGGGCCTACTACAATGAGCAGTTCTTC	CASSLNGGAYYNEQFF
TRBV4-3	.	.	TRBJ1-4	TGCGCCAGCAGCCAAGATTACAGAAAGAATGAAAAACTGTTTTTT	CASSQDYRKNEKLFF
TRBV7-2	.	.	TRBJ2-3	TGTGCCAGCAGCCCCCCAGATAAACCAGATACGCAGTATTTT	CASSPPDKPDTQYF
TRBV3-1/TRBV3-2	.	.	TRBJ2-7	TGTGCTACAACGTCTAGCTCCTACGAGCAGTACTTC	CATTSSSYEQYF
TRBV13	TRBD2	.	TRBJ2-6	TGTGCCAGCAGCTCTAGCGGCAGGGCCAACGTCCTGACTTTC	CASSSSGRANVLTF
TRBV7-8	TRBD2	.	TRBJ2-1	TGTGCCAGCGGACAACTAGCGGGCTCCTACAATGAGCAGTTCTTC	CASGQLAGSYNEQFF
TRBV6-5	TRBD2	.	TRBJ2-7	TGTGCCAGCAGCCCCATGGGAGGGTTGGAGCAGTACTTC	CASSPMGGLEQYF
TRBV5-1	.	once	TRBJ1-4	TGCGCCAGCAGCCTCACAGGCCGAGCAACTAATGAAAAACTGTTTTTT	CASSLTGRATNEKLFF
TRBV5-1	.	once	TRBJ1-1	TGCGCCAGCAGCTGGCGGGCAATAACTGAAGCTTTCTTT	CASSWRAITEAFF
TRBV28	.	.	TRBJ2-7	TGTGCCAGCAGCCACACAGGGTCCTCCTCCTACGAGCAGTACTTC	CASSHTGSSSYEQYF
TRBV5-1	TRBD1	.	TRBJ2-2	TGCGCCAGCAGCCCCAGCAGGGGGCTATCCGGGGAGCTGTTTTTT	CASSPSRGLSGELFF